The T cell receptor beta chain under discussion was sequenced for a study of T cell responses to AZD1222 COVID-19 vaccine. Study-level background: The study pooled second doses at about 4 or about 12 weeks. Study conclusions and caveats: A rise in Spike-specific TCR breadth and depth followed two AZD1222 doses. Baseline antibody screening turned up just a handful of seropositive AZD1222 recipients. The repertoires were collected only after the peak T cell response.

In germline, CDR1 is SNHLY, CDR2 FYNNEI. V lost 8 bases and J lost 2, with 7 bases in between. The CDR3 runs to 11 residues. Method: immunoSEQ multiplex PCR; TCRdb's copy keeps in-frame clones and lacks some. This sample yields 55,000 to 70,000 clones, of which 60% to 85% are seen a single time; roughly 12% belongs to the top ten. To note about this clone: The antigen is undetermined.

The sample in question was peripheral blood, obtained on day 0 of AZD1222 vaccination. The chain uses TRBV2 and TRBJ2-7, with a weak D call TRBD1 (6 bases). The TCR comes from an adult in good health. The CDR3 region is CASGQTYEQYF. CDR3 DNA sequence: TGTGCCAGCGGACAGACCTACGAGCAGTACTTC.